This entry describes one T cell receptor beta chain. What it binds is unknown. This record comes from a study of OX40 agonist ivuxolimab in advanced cancers. The overall study: Patients with hepatocellular carcinoma, melanoma, renal cell or head and neck cancer made up the dose-escalation patients.

Study-wide results and limits: The antigen specificity of the peripheral T cells (those that were expanded) was not determined.

CDR3 length: 14 residues. V was cut by 6 bases and J by 1 base, with 12 bases left in between. CDR1 SNHLY and CDR2 FYNNEI come from the germline V gene. Measured with immunoSEQ multiplex PCR; TCRdb has only the in-frame clones, and not every one. The sample has about 110,000 clones, approximately 90% seen once. The source is an adult with an advanced solid tumor such as melanoma, head and neck, liver or kidney cancer. The material was CD4+ or CD8+ T cells sorted from blood, obtained in a trial of the OX40 agonist ivuxolimab. The genes are TRBV2 and TRBJ1-1; TRBD1 might be the D (5 bases). CDR3 protein: CASSRGTGNTEAFF. CDR3 DNA sequence: TGTGCCAGCAGCCGGGGGACGGGGAACACTGAAGCTTTCTTT.